This passage covers 17 T cell receptor beta chains from one sample sequenced in a study of radiotherapy plus CTLA-4 blockade in lung cancer. Produced via immunoSEQ multiplex PCR; TCRdb's table is partial and in-frame only. The repertoire holds some 60,000 clones, with roughly four fifths as singletons. Sequences were derived from peripheral blood, sampled from a patient treated with radiotherapy plus ipilimumab. The origin of the receptors is a human donor with non-small cell lung cancer who had a complete response to radiotherapy plus ipilimumab.

As DNA, the CDR3 is TGTGCCAGCAGGGATGGGATTGGGACATACTATGGCTACACCTTC. Protein sequence: CASRDGIGTYYGYTF. The chain has TRBV6-5 and TRBJ1-2; maybe TRBD1 (6 bases). This CDR3 region has 15 residues. CDR1 and CDR2 (germline): MNHEY, SVGAGI. Trimming shortened V by 6 bases and J by 3 bases, and 17 bases separated the two germline ends.

The rearrangement joins TRBV7-2 to TRBJ1-2, with D possibly matching TRBD1 (6 bases). Germline V gene data show CDR1 as SGHTA and CDR2 as FQGNSA. The V end was cut by 4 bases, the J end by 4 bases, with 13 bases between. The CDR3 is 14 residues long. DNA of the CDR3: TGTACCAGCAGCTCCCACGGGGGGCCCTATGGCTACACCTTC. Translating it yields CTSSSHGGPYGYTF.

There are a few counts of this clone. The V call is TRBV6-1, the J call TRBJ1-5; tentatively, D is TRBD1 (5 bases). The V gene's germline CDR1 is MNHNS and CDR2 SASEGT. This CDR3 is built from 15 residues. The V and J ends lost 6 bases and 0 bases respectively, with 12 bases between them. The CDR3 sequence: CASSLGVDSNQPQHF. The CDR3 bases are TGTGCCAGCAGCTTAGGGGTGGATAGCAATCAGCCCCAGCATTTT.

This sequence joins TRBV6-1 and TRBJ1-2; 7 bases map to TRBD1. V lost 1 base and J lost 14; bases outside the gene matches: 7. The CDR3 has 12 residues. CDR1 is MNHNS and CDR2 is SASEGT in the germline V gene. The CDR3 DNA reads as TGTGCCAGCAGTGAAGGACAGGGAGGCCTGACCTTC. Translated, it gives CASSEGQGGLTF.

The chain employs TRBV2 and TRBJ1-1; D is possibly TRBD1 (5 bases). Germline loops: CDR1 SNHLY, CDR2 FYNNEI. Between the trimmed V and J ends, which lost 4 bases and 4 bases, there was a span of 13 bases. The CDR3 loop spans 14 amino acids. CDR3 loop: CASSGGGIGTEAFF. The CDR3 nucleotides are TGTGCCAGCAGTGGTGGGGGGATTGGCACTGAAGCTTTCTTT.

CDR3 residues: CASSPRGQGGTEAFF. CDR3 in DNA: TGTGCCAGCAGCCCACGCGGACAGGGAGGCACTGAAGCTTTCTTT. The chain carries TRBV5-4 and TRBJ1-1, with TRBD1 matching 8 bases. The CDR3 contains 15 residues. Germline CDR1 and CDR2: SGHNT and YYREEE (reference sequence). V lost 4 bases, J lost 4 bases, and 9 bases stayed unmatched.

The chain links TRBV11-3 to TRBJ1-1; 7 nucleotides align to TRBD1. The trim removed 2 bases at V and 4 bases at J, leaving 4 bases unmatched. Germline V gives CDR1 SGHNT, CDR2 YENEEA. The CDR3 contains 14 residues. The CDR3 DNA is TGTGCCAGCAGCTTACAAGACAGGGCCACTGAAGCTTTCTTT. It codes for CASSLQDRATEAFF. The complete variable domain, with remaining parts taken from reference TRBV11-3 and TRBJ1-1, reads EAGVVQSPRYKIIEKKQPVAFWCNPISGHNTLYWYLQNLGQGPELLIRYENEEAVDDSQLPKDRFSAERLKGVDSTLKIQPAELGDSAVYLCASSLQDRATEAFFGQGTRLTVV.

This chain connects TRBV10-3 to TRBJ1-3; no reliable D call. Per the germline V gene, CDR1 is ENHRY and CDR2 is SYGVKD. This CDR3 has 12 amino acids. Trimming left V 7 bases short and J 1 base short, with 5 bases between. DNA of the CDR3: TGTGCCATCACGGGATCTGGAAACACCATATATTTT. It encodes CAITGSGNTIYF.

The rearrangement uses TRBV30 and TRBJ1-1, with a weak D call TRBD1 (5 bases). Germline CDR1 reads GTSNPN; CDR2 reads SVGIG (reference sequence). The CDR3 has 13 residues. V was clipped by 2 bases and J by 6 bases, with 13 bases between them. Here the CDR3 DNA reads TGTGCCTGGAGTTTGGACATAACCTCTGAAGCTTTCTTT. Protein product: CAWSLDITSEAFF.

The genes are TRBV28 and TRBJ1-1; maybe TRBD1 (6 bases). The CDR3 consists of 14 residues. Germline-derived CDR1 and CDR2 are MDHEN and SYDVKM. V was pared by 5 bases and J by 7 bases, with 17 bases between. This CDR3 reads CASSPPGHLDEAFF. CDR3 nucleotide sequence: TGTGCCAGCAGTCCCCCGGGACACCTAGATGAAGCTTTCTTT.

The chain links TRBV5-6 to TRBJ2-7; tentative D call: TRBD2 (6 bases). V was cut by 5 bases and J by 4 bases, with 13 bases left in between. This CDR3 is built from 13 residues. Germline-derived CDR1 and CDR2 are SGHDT and YYEEEE. CDR3 sequence: CASSSAAGYEQYV. CDR3 DNA: TGTGCCAGCAGTTCCGCCGCGGGGTACGAGCAGTACGTC.

The chain combines TRBV7-2 with TRBJ1-2, with 9 bases fitting TRBD1. CDR1 is SGHTA, CDR2 FQGNSA, per germline. The CDR3 extends over 16 amino acids. The V gene end was trimmed by 0 bases and the J gene end by 9 bases; junction bases not matched to a gene: 11. This CDR3 reads CASSLAGTLQGASYTF. Here the CDR3 DNA reads TGTGCCAGCAGCTTAGCAGGAACGTTACAGGGGGCCAGCTACACCTTC.

The V gene is TRBV7-2, the J gene TRBJ1-2; a possible D gene is TRBD1 (6 bases). The length of the CDR3 is 15 residues. The germline CDR1 and CDR2 sequences are SGHTA and FQGNSA. Trimming removed 5 bases from V and 5 bases from J, with 18 bases in between. The CDR3 DNA reads as TGTGCCAGCAGCCCGCGGGGGGGGGCGCGGTATGGCTACACCTTC. Protein: CASSPRGGARYGYTF.

This clone was seen a handful of times. V usage is TRBV9 and J usage is TRBJ2-1; a weak D match, TRBD2 (5 bases). V lost 4 bases to trimming and J lost 10 bases, with 21 bases between them. CDR3 size: 15 residues. Germline CDR1 SGDLS, CDR2 YYNGEE. In DNA form, the CDR3 reads TGTGCCAGCAGCCCCGGGCTCGGGATCAAGGAGGAGCAGTTCTTC. Encoded protein: CASSPGLGIKEEQFF.

The V call is TRBV5-1, the J call TRBJ2-2, with D possibly TRBD1 on 6 matching bases. Germline CDR1 and CDR2: SGHRS and YFSETQ. This CDR3 comprises 15 residues. The ends were cut back, 2 bases at V and 5 bases at J, with 13 bases in the middle. This chain's CDR3 is CASSLTRGGTGELFF. The CDR3 DNA follows: TGCGCCAGCAGCTTAACCAGAGGGGGAACCGGGGAGCTGTTTTTT.

V usage is TRBV7-2 and J usage is TRBJ1-6; D is uncertain. V dropped 3 bases and J dropped 7 bases, with 13 bases sitting between them. This CDR3 region has 15 residues. CDR1 and CDR2 from the germline V gene are SGHTA and FQGNSA. CDR3 DNA: TGTGCCAGCAGCTTCCGGGGAACCGAGAATTCACCCCTCCACTTT. Encoded protein: CASSFRGTENSPLHF.

V gene TRBV4-3 combines with J gene TRBJ2-7; tentatively, D is TRBD1 (6 bases). The germline CDR1 and CDR2 sequences are LGHNA and YSLEER. The CDR3 has 17 residues. V gave up 1 base and J gave up 2 bases, with 18 bases separating them. The CDR3 DNA reads as TGCGCCAGCAGCCAAGCGGGCTTGACAGGCCTAACCTACGAGCAGTACTTC. Its protein is CASSQAGLTGLTYEQYF.